These 6 T cell receptor beta chains were all obtained from the same sample, sequenced in a study of blood T cell repertoires in COVID-19. Assay: immunoSEQ multiplex PCR; the TCRdb copy retains only in-frame clones and omits some. Of about 280,000 clones in the sample, around 90% were seen once. Material: PBMCs or T cells enriched from blood (not recorded which). All receptors come from a young woman with acute COVID-19.

The chain combines TRBV27 with TRBJ2-1, with a weak D call TRBD1 (5 bases). Germline V lookup: CDR1 MNHEY, CDR2 SMNVEV (reference sequence). The CDR3 spans 12 residues. Trimming took off 2 bases at V and 6 bases at J, with 5 bases between the two ends. The chain's CDR3 is CASSLDSNEQFF. CDR3 DNA sequence: TGTGCCAGCAGTTTAGACAGCAATGAGCAGTTCTTC.

The chain combines TRBV7-2 with TRBJ2-1, with 12 nucleotides matching TRBD2. The length of the CDR3 is 17 residues. V trimming: 0 bases; J trimming: 2 bases; junction bases outside the gene matches: 2. Germline loops: CDR1 SGHTA, CDR2 FQGNSA. The CDR3 DNA follows: TGTGCCAGCAGCTTAGCGTCTAGCGGGAGGGCCTACAATGAGCAGTTCTTC. Protein sequence: CASSLASSGRAYNEQFF. Using reference TRBV7-2 and TRBJ2-1 for the parts outside the CDR3, the full variable domain is GAGVSQSPSNKVTEKGKDVELRCDPISGHTALYWYRQSLGQGLEFLIYFQGNSAPDKSGLPSDRFSAERTGGSVSTLTIQRTQQEDSAVYLCASSLASSGRAYNEQFFGPGTRLTVL.

The chain couples TRBV11-3 to TRBJ2-1; 8 bases are shared with TRBD2. This CDR3 has 17 residues. Germline V gives CDR1 SGHNT, CDR2 YENEEA. V lost 1 base, J lost 7 bases, and 12 bases stayed unmatched. CDR3 sequence reads: CASSLGMGRSSGNEQFF. The CDR3 DNA sequence: TGTGCCAGCAGCTTAGGAATGGGGCGATCTAGCGGGAATGAGCAGTTCTTC.

The V call is TRBV18, the J call TRBJ1-2, with TRBD1 matching over 7 bases. The CDR3 consists of 15 residues. The V and J ends lost 0 bases and 8 bases, in that order; junction bases with no gene match: 9. The germline V gene has CDR1 KGHSH and CDR2 LQKENI. The CDR3: CASSPPDRPLGGYTF. Here the CDR3 DNA reads TGTGCCAGCTCACCACCGGACAGGCCCTTGGGGGGCTACACCTTC.

The genes are TRBV29-1 and TRBJ2-2, with 9 bases lining up with TRBD1. Germline trimming cut 5 bases from V and 4 bases from J; bases unmatched to any gene: 8. The CDR3 is 15 residues long. Germline V lookup: CDR1 SQVTM, CDR2 ANQGSEA. The CDR3 reads CSVIPGQGITGELFF. DNA for the CDR3: TGCAGCGTTATTCCGGGACAGGGAATCACCGGGGAGCTGTTTTTT.

The genes are TRBV30 and TRBJ2-3, with 10 bases that match TRBD2. The V and J ends lost 2 bases and 3 bases, in that order; junction bases with no gene match: 5. The germline V gene encodes CDR1 GTSNPN and CDR2 SVGIG (reference sequence). The CDR3 length is 15 residues. The CDR3 reads CAWSIGLAATDTQYF. The CDR3 region has the DNA TGTGCCTGGAGTATCGGACTAGCGGCGACAGATACGCAGTATTTT.